This T cell receptor beta chain emerged from a study of spatial heterogeneity in lung cancer. General study findings and limits: Tumor mutation count correlated with how many alpha and beta TCRs expanded intratumorally.

Regarding time point: sample taken at primary tumor resection. Unsorted whole RNA of tumor, nontumor lung or frozen PBMC was sequenced. TCR cDNA molecules were tagged individually, and each one carried a unique molecular identifier. TCRdb processed the 5' RACE reads anew with MiXCR; each CDR3 protein has one entry. Altogether approximately 20,000 distinct CDR3 sequences are present, more than 2.5% being singletons, with the ten largest covering about 7.3%. The CDR3 totals 15 residues. The junction had 3 bases not matched to a gene; V was cut back by 6 bases and J by 2 bases. Germline lookup yields CDR1 ENHRY and CDR2 SYGVKD. The sample holds many counts of this clonotype. The antigen remains undetermined.

Sequenced here: lung tumor tissue, sampled at surgery. The origin of this receptor is a male donor with early-stage non-small cell lung cancer. The chain couples TRBV10-3 to TRBJ2-5, with TRBD2 matching over 13 bases. The CDR3: CAIRGLAGEQETQYF. CDR3 nucleotide sequence: TGTGCCATCAGAGGACTAGCGGGAGAACAAGAGACCCAGTACTTC.